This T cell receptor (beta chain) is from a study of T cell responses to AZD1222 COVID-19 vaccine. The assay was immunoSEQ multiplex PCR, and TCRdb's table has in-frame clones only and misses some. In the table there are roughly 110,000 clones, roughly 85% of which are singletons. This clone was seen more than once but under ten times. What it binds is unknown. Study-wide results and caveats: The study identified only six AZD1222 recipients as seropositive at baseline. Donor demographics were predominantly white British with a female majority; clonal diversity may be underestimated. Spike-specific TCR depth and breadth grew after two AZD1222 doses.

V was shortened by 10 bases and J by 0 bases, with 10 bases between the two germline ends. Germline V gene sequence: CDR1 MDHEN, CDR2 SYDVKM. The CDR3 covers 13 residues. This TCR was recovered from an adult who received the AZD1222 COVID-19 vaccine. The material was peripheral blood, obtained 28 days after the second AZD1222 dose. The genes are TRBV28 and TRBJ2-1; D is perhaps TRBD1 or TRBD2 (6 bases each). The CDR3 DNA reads TGTGCCATGGGGGGCCACTCCTACAATGAGCAGTTCTTC. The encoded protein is CAMGGHSYNEQFF.